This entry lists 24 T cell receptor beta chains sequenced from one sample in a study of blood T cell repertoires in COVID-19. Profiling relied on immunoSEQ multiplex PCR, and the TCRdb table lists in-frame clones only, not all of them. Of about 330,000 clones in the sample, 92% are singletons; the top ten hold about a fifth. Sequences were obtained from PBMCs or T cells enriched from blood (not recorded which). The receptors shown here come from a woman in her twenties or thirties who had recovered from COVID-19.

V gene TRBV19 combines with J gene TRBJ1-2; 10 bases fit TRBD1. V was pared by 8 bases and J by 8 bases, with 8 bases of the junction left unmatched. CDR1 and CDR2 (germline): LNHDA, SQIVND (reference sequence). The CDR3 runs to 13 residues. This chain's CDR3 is CASYSGTGAGYTF. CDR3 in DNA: TGTGCCAGTTATTCCGGGACAGGGGCCGGCTACACCTTC.

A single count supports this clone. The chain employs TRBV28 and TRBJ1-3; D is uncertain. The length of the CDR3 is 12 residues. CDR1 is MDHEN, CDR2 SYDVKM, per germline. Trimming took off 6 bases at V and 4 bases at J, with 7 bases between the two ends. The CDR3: CASREFGNTIYF. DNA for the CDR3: TGTGCCAGCAGGGAGTTCGGAAACACCATATATTTT.

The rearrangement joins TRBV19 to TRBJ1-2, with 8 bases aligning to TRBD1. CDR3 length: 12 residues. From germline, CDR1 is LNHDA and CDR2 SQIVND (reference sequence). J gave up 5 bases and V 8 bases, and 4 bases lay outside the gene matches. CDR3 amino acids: CASGQGAYGYTF. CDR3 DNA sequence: TGTGCCAGTGGGCAGGGGGCGTATGGCTACACCTTC.

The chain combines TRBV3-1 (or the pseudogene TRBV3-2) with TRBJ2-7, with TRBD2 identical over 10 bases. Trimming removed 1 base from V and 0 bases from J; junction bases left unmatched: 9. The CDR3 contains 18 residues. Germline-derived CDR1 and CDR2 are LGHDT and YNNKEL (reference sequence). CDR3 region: CASSQGVAGGLSSYEQYF. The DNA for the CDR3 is TGTGCCAGCAGCCAAGGGGTAGCGGGGGGTTTGTCCTCCTACGAGCAGTACTTC.

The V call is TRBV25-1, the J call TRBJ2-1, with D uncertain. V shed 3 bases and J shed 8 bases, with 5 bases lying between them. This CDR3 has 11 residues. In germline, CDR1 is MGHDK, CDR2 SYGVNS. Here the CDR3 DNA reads TGTGCCAGCAGTGATCAGTATGAGCAGTTCTTC. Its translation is CASSDQYEQFF.

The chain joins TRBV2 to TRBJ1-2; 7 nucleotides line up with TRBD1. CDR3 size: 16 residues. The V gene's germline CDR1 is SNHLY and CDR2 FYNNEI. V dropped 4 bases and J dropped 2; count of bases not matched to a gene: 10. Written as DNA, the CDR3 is TGTGCCAGCAGTGTCGTCGACAGGGCCCCCAACTATGGCTACACCTTC. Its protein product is CASSVVDRAPNYGYTF.

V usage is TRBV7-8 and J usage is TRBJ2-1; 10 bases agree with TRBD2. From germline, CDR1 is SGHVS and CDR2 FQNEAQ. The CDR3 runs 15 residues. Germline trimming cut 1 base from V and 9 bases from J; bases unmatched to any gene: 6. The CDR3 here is CASSLDTSGIIEQFF. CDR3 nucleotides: TGTGCCAGCAGCTTAGATACTAGCGGGATAATTGAGCAGTTCTTC.

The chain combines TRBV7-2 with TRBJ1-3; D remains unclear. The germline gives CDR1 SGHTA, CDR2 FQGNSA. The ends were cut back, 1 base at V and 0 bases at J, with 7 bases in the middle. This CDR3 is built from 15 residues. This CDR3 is CASSLGPYSGNTIYF. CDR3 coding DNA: TGTGCCAGCAGCTTAGGCCCCTACTCTGGAAACACCATATATTTT.

The CDR3 is CASSFPGVYGYTF. The CDR3 region has the DNA TGTGCCAGCAGTTTCCCAGGGGTCTATGGCTACACCTTC. V is TRBV28 and J is TRBJ1-2, with TRBD1 as a possible D gene (6 bases). Germline assignment: CDR1 MDHEN and CDR2 SYDVKM. The CDR3 length is 13 residues. Deletions cut 3 bases from V and 4 bases from J, with 9 bases between.

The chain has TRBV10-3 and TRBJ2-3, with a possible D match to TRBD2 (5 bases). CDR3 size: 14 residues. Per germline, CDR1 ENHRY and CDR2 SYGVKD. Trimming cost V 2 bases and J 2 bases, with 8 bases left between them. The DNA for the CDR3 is TGTGCCATCAGTGAGCGGGAAAACACAGATACGCAGTATTTT. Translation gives CAISERENTDTQYF.

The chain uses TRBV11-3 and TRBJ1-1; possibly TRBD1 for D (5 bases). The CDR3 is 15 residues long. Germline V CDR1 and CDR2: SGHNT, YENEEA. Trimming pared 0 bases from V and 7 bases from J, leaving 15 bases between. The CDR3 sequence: CASSLDNTGSGEAFF. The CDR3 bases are TGTGCCAGCAGCTTAGATAACACAGGATCCGGTGAAGCTTTCTTT.

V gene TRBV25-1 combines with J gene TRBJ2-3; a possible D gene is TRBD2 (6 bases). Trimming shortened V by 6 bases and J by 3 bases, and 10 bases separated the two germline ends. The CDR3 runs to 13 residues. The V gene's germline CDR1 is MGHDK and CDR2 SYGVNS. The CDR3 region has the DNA TGTGCCAGCAGGGGGGGTGGGACAGATACGCAGTATTTT. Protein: CASRGGGTDTQYF.

CDR3 in DNA: TGTGCCAGCTCACCGTGGACATCCAGCTCCTACGAGCAGTACTTC. Residues: CASSPWTSSSYEQYF. This sequence joins TRBV18 and TRBJ2-7; D is possibly TRBD1 (5 bases). V shed 3 bases and J shed 0 bases, with 12 bases lying between them. Germline V lookup: CDR1 KGHSH, CDR2 LQKENI. There are 15 residues in the CDR3.

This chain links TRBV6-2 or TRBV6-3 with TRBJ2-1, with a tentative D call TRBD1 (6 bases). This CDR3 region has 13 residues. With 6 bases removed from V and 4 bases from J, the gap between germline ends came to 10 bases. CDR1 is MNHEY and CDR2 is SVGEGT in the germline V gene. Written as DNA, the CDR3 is TGTGCCAGCAGCCGACAGGCGTACAATGAGCAGTTCTTC. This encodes CASSRQAYNEQFF.

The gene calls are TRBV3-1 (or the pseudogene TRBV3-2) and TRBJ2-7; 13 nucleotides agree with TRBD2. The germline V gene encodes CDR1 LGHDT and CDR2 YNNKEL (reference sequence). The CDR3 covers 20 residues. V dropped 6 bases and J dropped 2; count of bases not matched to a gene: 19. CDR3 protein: CASRGPQPGLAGRVAYEQYF. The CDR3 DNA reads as TGTGCCAGCAGGGGACCTCAACCGGGACTAGCGGGACGAGTGGCCTACGAGCAGTACTTC.

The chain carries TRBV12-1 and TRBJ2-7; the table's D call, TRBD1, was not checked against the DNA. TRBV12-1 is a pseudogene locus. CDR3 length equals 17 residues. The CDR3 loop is CASSSPGPTHRSYEQYF. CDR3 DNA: TGTGCCAGCAGCTCCCCCGGACCCACACACAGGTCCTACGAGCAGTACTTC.

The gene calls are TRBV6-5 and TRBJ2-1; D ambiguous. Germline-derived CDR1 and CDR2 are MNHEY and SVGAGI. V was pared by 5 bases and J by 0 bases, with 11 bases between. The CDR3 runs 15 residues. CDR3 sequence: CASSPLVDSYNEQFF. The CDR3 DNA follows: TGTGCCAGCAGTCCCCTAGTAGACTCCTACAATGAGCAGTTCTTC.

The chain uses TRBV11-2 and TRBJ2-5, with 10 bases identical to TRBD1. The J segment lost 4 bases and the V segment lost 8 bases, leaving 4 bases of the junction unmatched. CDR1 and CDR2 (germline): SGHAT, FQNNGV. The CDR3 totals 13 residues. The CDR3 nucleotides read TGTGCCAGCGACAGGGGGCGAGGAGAGACCCAGTACTTC. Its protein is CASDRGRGETQYF.

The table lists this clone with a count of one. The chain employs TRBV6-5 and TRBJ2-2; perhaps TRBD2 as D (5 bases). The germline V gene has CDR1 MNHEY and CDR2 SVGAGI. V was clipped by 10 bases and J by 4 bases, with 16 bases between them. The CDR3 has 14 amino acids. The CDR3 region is CATGIGFSTGELFF. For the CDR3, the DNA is TGTGCCACCGGGATAGGGTTCAGCACCGGGGAGCTGTTTTTT.

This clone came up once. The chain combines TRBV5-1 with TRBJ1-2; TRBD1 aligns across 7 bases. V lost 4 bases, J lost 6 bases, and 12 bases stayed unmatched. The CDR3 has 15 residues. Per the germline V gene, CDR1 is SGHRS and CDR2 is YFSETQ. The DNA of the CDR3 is TGCGCCAGCAGCCTAGATCGACAGGGTATGGATGGCTACACCTTC. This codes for CASSLDRQGMDGYTF.

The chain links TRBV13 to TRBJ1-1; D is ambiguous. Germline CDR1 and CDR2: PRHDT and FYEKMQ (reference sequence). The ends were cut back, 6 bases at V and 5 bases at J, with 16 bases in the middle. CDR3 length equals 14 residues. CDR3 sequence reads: CASRVKGPGTEAFF. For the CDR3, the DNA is TGTGCCAGCAGGGTCAAAGGGCCGGGGACTGAAGCTTTCTTT.

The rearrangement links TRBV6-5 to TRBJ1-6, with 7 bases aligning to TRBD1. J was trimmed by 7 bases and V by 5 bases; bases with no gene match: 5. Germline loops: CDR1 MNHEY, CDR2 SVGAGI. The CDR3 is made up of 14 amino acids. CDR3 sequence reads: CASSKQGRNSPLHF. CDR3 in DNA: TGTGCCAGCAGTAAACAGGGGCGCAATTCACCCCTCCACTTT.

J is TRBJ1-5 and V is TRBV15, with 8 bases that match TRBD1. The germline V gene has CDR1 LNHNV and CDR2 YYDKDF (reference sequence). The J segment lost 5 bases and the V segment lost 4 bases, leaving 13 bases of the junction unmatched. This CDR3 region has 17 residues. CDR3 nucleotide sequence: TGTGCCACCAGCACCCTACACATGGACAGGGACTATCAGCCCCAGCATTTT. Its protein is CATSTLHMDRDYQPQHF.

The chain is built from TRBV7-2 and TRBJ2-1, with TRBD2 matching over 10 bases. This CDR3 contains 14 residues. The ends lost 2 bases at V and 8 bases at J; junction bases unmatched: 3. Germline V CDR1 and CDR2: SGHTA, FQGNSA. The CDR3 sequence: CASSLLAGGDEQFF. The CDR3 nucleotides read TGTGCCAGCAGCTTATTAGCGGGGGGAGATGAGCAGTTCTTC.